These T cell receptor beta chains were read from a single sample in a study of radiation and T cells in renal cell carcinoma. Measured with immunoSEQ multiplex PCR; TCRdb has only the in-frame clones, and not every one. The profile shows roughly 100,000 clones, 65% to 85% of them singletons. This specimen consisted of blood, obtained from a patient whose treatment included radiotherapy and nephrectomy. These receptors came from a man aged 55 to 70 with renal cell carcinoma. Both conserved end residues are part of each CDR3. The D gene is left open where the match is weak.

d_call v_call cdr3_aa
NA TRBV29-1 CSVEDSGQSSKAFF
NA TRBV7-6 CASSPRLQGTEAFF
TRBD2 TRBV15 CATSRVSGINTGELFF
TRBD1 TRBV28 CASSLSRTGMGTEAFF
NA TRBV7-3 CASSSDSYTGELFF
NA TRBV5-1 CASSFPSPRGELFF
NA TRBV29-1 CSVVFLTGPSSYNEQFF
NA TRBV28 CASSFPPAGLSNTIYF
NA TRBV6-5 CASSYRMGGLYEQYF
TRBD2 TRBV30 CAWSVAGDTYEQYF
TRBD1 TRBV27 CASSPRTGTYTDTQYF
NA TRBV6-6 CASISTGLYGYTF
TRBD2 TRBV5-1 CASSFPPSGGSYEQYF
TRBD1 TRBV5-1 CASSPDRDAETQYF
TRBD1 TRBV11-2 CASSSLNRGSYEQYF
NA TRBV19 CASSISASSYNEQFF
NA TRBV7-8 CASSLVRGGRETQYF
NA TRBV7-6 CASSLQVAYEQYF
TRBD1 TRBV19 CATSPRDRGSDTQYF
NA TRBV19 CASSIGGAKETQYF
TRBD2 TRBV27 CASSFSDLSGRVYNEQFF
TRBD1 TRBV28 CASSLTFRRRGLYEQYF
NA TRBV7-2 CASSLSARGSNQPQHF
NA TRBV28 CASSPLGLGRTDTQYF
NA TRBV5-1 CASSILRGATTDTQYF
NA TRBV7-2 CASRLGGAYDEQFF
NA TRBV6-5 CASSGTPYGYTF
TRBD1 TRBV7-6 CASSSWTGGGDEQFF
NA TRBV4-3 CASSQDLRDEQYF
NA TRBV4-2 CASSQEGSGANVLTF
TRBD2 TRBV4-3 CASSQGWMVGLAGEETQYF
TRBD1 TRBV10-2 CASKGIRDSNEKLFF
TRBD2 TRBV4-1 CASSQILAGGINYEQYF
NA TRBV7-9 CASSLRAGEEDTQYF
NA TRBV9 CASSDTGELFF
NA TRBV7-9 CASGTQGTNQPQHF
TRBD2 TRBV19 CASSSSGRGTDTQYF
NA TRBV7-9 CASGTVNTGELFF
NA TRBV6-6 CASSLGQTSNQPQHF
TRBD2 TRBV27 CASSLWGGEVTGELFF
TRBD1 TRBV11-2 CASRGRTDRAHEQYF
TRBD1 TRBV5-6 CASSLAGQGLYEQYF
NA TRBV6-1 CASSDWSNYGYTF